The clone carrying this T cell receptor (beta chain) was counted between two and nine times. Its antigen is not identified. The data derive from a study of response to subunit inactivated influenza vaccine. TCRdb reprocessed the RT-PCR reads with MiXCR, giving one entry per CDR3 protein. The repertoire holds approximately 530,000 distinct CDR3 sequences, with approximately 7.3% as singletons. CDR1 is LNHNV, CDR2 YYDKDF, per germline (reference sequence). There are 15 residues in the CDR3. The germline V and J ends were trimmed by 1 base and 2 bases, with 6 bases remaining between them. Regarding the study as a whole: Each seasonal influenza vaccination, the authors suggested, recruits few new T cells.

This rearrangement joins TRBV15 to TRBJ1-6; D is uncertain. The sequence was obtained from a man between 50 and 75 years old who received an inactivated influenza vaccine. This material consisted of PBMCs from blood, taken roughly 24 months after vaccination. The CDR3 protein is CATSRGRTYNSPLHF. CDR3 in DNA: TGTGCCACCAGCAGAGGCAGGACCTATAATTCACCCCTCCACTTT.